Listed below are T cell receptor beta chains from one sample, sequenced in a study of T cell changes during pregnancy in multiple sclerosis. Profiling relied on immunoSEQ multiplex PCR, and the TCRdb table lists in-frame clones only, not all of them. The sample carries approximately 110,000 clones, approximately 90% recorded once. This specimen was peripheral blood, taken after pregnancy. These receptors all stem from a female donor with multiple sclerosis, enrolled in a pregnancy study. CDR3s include the opening cysteine and the closing phenylalanine or tryptophan. The order of the fields is J gene, V gene, clone size, D gene, CDR3 DNA, CDR3 protein. The D gene is left open where the match is weak. Clone size appears in some rows only: once, few, many, or a class for an expanded clone.

J: TRBJ1-2; V: TRBV5-4; size: NA; D: NA; DNA: TGTGCCAGCAGCTCGGGGGGATGGGAGTATGGCTACACCTTC; CDR3: CASSSGGWEYGYTF
J: TRBJ2-6; V: TRBV11-2; size: NA; D: TRBD2; DNA: TGTGCCAGCCCCACTGGTAGCGGGTCCAACGTCCTGACTTTC; CDR3: CASPTGSGSNVLTF
J: TRBJ2-1; V: TRBV28; size: NA; D: TRBD2; DNA: TGTGCCAGCAGTGGGGTTAGCGGGCCGGTCTACAATGAGCAGTTCTTC; CDR3: CASSGVSGPVYNEQFF
J: TRBJ2-1; V: TRBV2; size: NA; D: TRBD2; DNA: TGTGCCAGCAGTGAAAGGACTAGCTCCCCTGAGCAGTTCTTC; CDR3: CASSERTSSPEQFF
J: TRBJ2-2; V: TRBV27; size: NA; D: TRBD2; DNA: TGTGCCAGCAGTTTAACTAGCGGGGGATCGAACACCGGGGAGCTGTTTTTT; CDR3: CASSLTSGGSNTGELFF
J: TRBJ1-1; V: TRBV5-6; size: few; D: TRBD1; DNA: TGTGCCAGCAGCTTGGACGACCACAGGGGGACTGAAGCTTTCTTT; CDR3: CASSLDDHRGTEAFF
J: TRBJ2-7; V: TRBV7-8; size: NA; D: NA; DNA: TGTGCCAGCAGCTTTGGCCGATCCTACGAGCAGTACTTC; CDR3: CASSFGRSYEQYF
J: TRBJ1-5; V: TRBV5-1; size: NA; D: TRBD1; DNA: TGCGCCAGCAGCTTGGTACCCGCCGGGACAGGGGATCAGCCCCAGCATTTT; CDR3: CASSLVPAGTGDQPQHF
J: TRBJ2-2; V: TRBV7-6; size: NA; D: TRBD2; DNA: TGTGCCACTTCTCAGGGCCCTAGCGGGGGGTTCCGCCACACCGGGGAGCTGTTTTTT; CDR3: CATSQGPSGGFRHTGELFF
J: TRBJ2-1; V: TRBV5-4; size: NA; D: TRBD1; DNA: TGTGCCAGCAGCTCGCGGCGACAGGGACCCTACAATGAGCAGTTCTTC; CDR3: CASSSRRQGPYNEQFF
J: TRBJ2-1; V: TRBV9; size: NA; D: NA; DNA: TGTGCCAGCAGCGGCGGACAGACCTACAATGAGCAGTTCTTC; CDR3: CASSGGQTYNEQFF
J: TRBJ2-1; V: TRBV6-4; size: NA; D: NA; DNA: TGTGCCAGCGACGACAGGACCGACAATGAGCAGTTCTTC; CDR3: CASDDRTDNEQFF
J: TRBJ2-1; V: TRBV6-1; size: NA; D: TRBD1; DNA: TGTGCCAGCAGTGGCCGGGACAGGGCTTACAATGAGCAGTTCTTC; CDR3: CASSGRDRAYNEQFF
J: TRBJ2-5; V: TRBV27; size: NA; D: NA; DNA: TGTGCCAGCGCCAGGGGCGTGGCGGGCGGTCAAGAGACCCAGTACTTC; CDR3: CASARGVAGGQETQYF
J: TRBJ1-6; V: TRBV5-4; size: few; D: NA; DNA: TGTGCCAGCAGCTCCGTCGGGGATAATTCACCCCTCCACTTT; CDR3: CASSSVGDNSPLHF
J: TRBJ1-2; V: TRBV7-9; size: NA; D: NA; DNA: TGTGCCAGCAGCTTGACGGGGTCCGACCTTAACTATGGCTACACCTTC; CDR3: CASSLTGSDLNYGYTF
J: TRBJ1-6; V: TRBV5-8; size: medium-sized; D: TRBD1; DNA: TGTGCCAGCAGCCTCCGGGGGACAGGCGCCACTTCACCCCTCCACTTT; CDR3: CASSLRGTGATSPLHF
J: TRBJ1-2; V: TRBV7-2; size: NA; D: NA; DNA: TGTGCCAGCAGCTTTAATACGGGGATGGGCGGCTACACCTTC; CDR3: CASSFNTGMGGYTF